Shown below are 13 T cell receptor beta chains from a single sample sequenced in a study of sequential checkpoint blockade in melanoma. The method was immunoSEQ multiplex PCR; TCRdb's version includes in-frame clones alone and lacks a portion of them. The sample consists of 6,900 or so clones, around three quarters of them appearing once. Treatment specified: randomized to nivolumab then ipilimumab (arm A) or the reverse (arm B). This sample comprised CD8+ T cells sorted from blood (inferred from file names), obtained from a patient given nivolumab and ipilimumab in sequence. These TCRs come from a human donor with melanoma.

The chain recombines TRBV4-1 with TRBJ2-1; TRBD2 agrees at 8 bases. The CDR3 sequence is 16 residues long. Per germline, CDR1 MGHRA and CDR2 YSYEKL. Unmatched junction bases numbered 5, after V lost 4 bases and J lost 0 bases. CDR3: CASSRYSGASYNEQFF. The CDR3 coding sequence is TGCGCCAGCAGCCGATATAGCGGGGCCTCCTACAATGAGCAGTTCTTC.

This clone has just a few counts. V is TRBV28 and J is TRBJ2-7; D perhaps matches TRBD2 (7 bases). CDR3 length equals 14 residues. Germline CDR1 MDHEN, CDR2 SYDVKM. The V end lost 7 bases, the J end lost 6 bases, and 19 bases lay between the germline ends. As DNA, the CDR3 is TGTGCCAGCACCGAAACTGGGGGGGGCCGCGAGCAGTACTTC. This encodes CASTETGGGREQYF.

The chain recombines TRBV7-8 with TRBJ1-3; D is uncertain. V lost 5 bases, J lost 2 bases, and 10 bases lay in between. Per the germline V gene, CDR1 is SGHVS and CDR2 is FQNEAQ. This CDR3 is 14 amino acids long. Written as DNA, the CDR3 is TGTGCCAGCAGCCATCGCGGCCCTGGAAACACCATATATTTT. Amino acids: CASSHRGPGNTIYF.

The chain combines TRBV11-2 with TRBJ1-2; D uncertain. Trimming pared 1 base from V and 4 bases from J, leaving 7 bases between. From germline, CDR1 is SGHAT and CDR2 FQNNGV. This CDR3 region has 13 residues. CDR3 sequence: CASSLGASYGYTF. Here the CDR3 DNA reads TGTGCCAGCAGCTTAGGGGCTTCCTATGGCTACACCTTC.

The V gene is TRBV28, the J gene TRBJ2-7, with D perhaps TRBD1 (6 bases). This CDR3 has 18 amino acids. Trimming removed 3 bases at V and 3 bases at J, with 24 bases between. Germline V gives CDR1 MDHEN, CDR2 SYDVKM. In DNA, the CDR3 is TGTGCCAGCAGTTTTCCGCCGATCAGGGGTGCGTCGGACTACGAGCAGTACTTC. It encodes CASSFPPIRGASDYEQYF.

The chain carries TRBV7-3 and TRBJ2-1; 9 nucleotides align to TRBD1. V shed 3 bases, J shed 4 bases, and the junction held 4 bases outside the gene matches. CDR3 size: 15 residues. The germline gives CDR1 SGHTA, CDR2 FQGTGA. The CDR3 loop is CASSFTGGKYNEQFF. Here the CDR3 DNA reads TGTGCCAGCAGCTTTACAGGGGGCAAATACAATGAGCAGTTCTTC.

CDR3 coding DNA: TGTGCCAGCAGCTTAACGGGGCTAGCGGGGAGGGATACGCAGTATTTT. Translating it yields CASSLTGLAGRDTQYF. The gene calls are TRBV7-3 and TRBJ2-3; 9 bases fit TRBD2. CDR3 length: 16 amino acids. Germline CDR1 is SGHTA and CDR2 is FQGTGA. V lost 0 bases to trimming and J lost 6 bases; unmatched junction nucleotides: 7.

The chain links TRBV4-1 to TRBJ2-7, with 8 bases identical to TRBD1. The V segment lost 4 bases and the J segment 0 bases; nucleotides outside the gene matches: 5. Germline CDR1 reads MGHRA; CDR2 reads YSYEKL. This CDR3 region has 15 residues. In DNA form, the CDR3 reads TGCGCCAGCAGCCCGGACAGGGCCACCTCCTACGAGCAGTACTTC. It codes for CASSPDRATSYEQYF.

The chain recombines TRBV10-3 with TRBJ2-2; 13 bases match TRBD2. CDR1 is ENHRY and CDR2 is SYGVKD in the germline V gene. This CDR3 has 18 amino acids. V shed 8 bases and J 0 bases; nucleotides not matched to a gene: 9. CDR3 loop: CAISGLAGVSANTGELFF. The CDR3 nucleotides read TGTGCCATCTCCGGACTAGCGGGAGTTTCAGCGAACACCGGGGAGCTGTTTTTT.

V is TRBV4-1 and J is TRBJ1-2, with 8 positions matching TRBD1. Germline CDR1 is MGHRA and CDR2 is YSYEKL. This CDR3 has 17 amino acids. V trimming: 5 bases; J trimming: 3 bases; junction bases outside the gene matches: 14. Here the CDR3 DNA reads TGCGCCAGCAGCTCTCCGGGACAGGACTTCCGAGACTATGGCTACACCTTC. This gives the protein CASSSPGQDFRDYGYTF.

A single count supports this clone. This chain connects TRBV9 to TRBJ2-7, with D uncertain. The ends were cut back, 3 bases at V and 2 bases at J, with 12 bases in the middle. This CDR3 spans 14 amino acids. Germline V gene lookup returns CDR1 SGDLS and CDR2 YYNGEE. CDR3 nucleotides: TGTGCCAGCAGCGCCTATGCACTCGCCTACGAGCAGTACTTC. Amino acid sequence: CASSAYALAYEQYF.

This chain uses TRBV4-1 with TRBJ2-7; 7 nucleotides align to TRBD1. This CDR3 contains 14 residues. Looked up from germline, CDR1 is MGHRA and CDR2 is YSYEKL. Trimming removed 0 bases from V and 9 bases from J; junction bases left unmatched: 8. DNA for the CDR3: TGCGCCAGCAGCCAAGATCACAGGGGTATGATGCAGTACTTC. This encodes CASSQDHRGMMQYF.

V and J are TRBV27 and TRBJ2-7, with 8 bases fitting TRBD1. The V and J ends lost 1 base and 3 bases, in that order; junction bases with no gene match: 2. Per germline, CDR1 MNHEY and CDR2 SMNVEV (reference sequence). The CDR3 length is 14 residues. The CDR3 region has the DNA TGTGCCAGCAGTTTATTTGGACAGGGCTACGAGCAGTACTTC. Its translation: CASSLFGQGYEQYF.